This record concerns one T cell receptor beta chain sequence. As yet, its antigen is unknown. The germline V gene has CDR1 SGHDN and CDR2 FVKESK. The ends lost 8 bases at V and 8 bases at J; junction bases unmatched: 6. The CDR3 is 14 amino acids. These data come from a study of cytomegalovirus exposure and HLA in healthy donors. Study observations and caveats: Several of the most significant clusters appeared linked to common viral pathogens, based on a later analysis.

Primers included in the PCR were 60 Vbeta and 13 Jbeta primers. This table comes from immunoSEQ multiplex PCR, and its TCRdb copy is limited to in-frame clones, with some not included. The sample holds roughly 250,000 clones; approximately 80% are singletons and the top ten take roughly 0.31%. Each of the donors was a healthy bone marrow donor. This chain uses TRBV14 with TRBJ1-6; 10 bases line up with TRBD1. The TCR comes from a girl aged 2 to 10 in good health and CMV-seronegative. The source material was PBMCs. CDR3 nucleotide sequence: TGTGCCAGCCAGCTAGGGACAGGGGATTCACCCCTCCACTTT. Protein: CASQLGTGDSPLHF.